This TCR beta chain was retrieved from a study of shared clonotypes between healthy human individuals. General observations from the study: Naive subsets generally exceeded memory subsets in estimated richness. When compared with the clonotypes that were shared by all four sorted-subset donors, the non-shared clonotypes turned out to have lower generation probabilities.

From germline, CDR1 is SGDLS and CDR2 YYNGEE. This CDR3 is 18 amino acids long. V dropped 2 bases and J dropped 6; count of bases not matched to a gene: 13. Of note for this clone: Its antigen is as yet unknown.

Data came from immunoSEQ multiplex PCR; TCRdb stores just in-frame clones and leaves some out. The profile shows roughly 500,000 clones, about 96% of them singletons. The sample was naive CD4+ T cells sorted from blood. Specified subset: CD45RA+ positively selected. The sequence came from a woman younger than 45 in good health. This chain links TRBV9 with TRBJ2-7; 14 bases are shared with TRBD2. CDR3 amino acids: CASSVGPGTSGRGGEQYF. CDR3 DNA: TGTGCCAGCAGCGTGGGCCCCGGGACTAGCGGGAGAGGCGGCGAGCAGTACTTC.